Shown below are 23 T cell receptor beta chains from a single sample sequenced in a study of cytomegalovirus exposure and HLA in healthy donors (dated by TCRdb to about 2017). To prepare the library, the immunoSEQ multiplex PCR assay was applied. A mixture of 60 forward primers for TCR Vbeta segments and 13 reverse primers for TCR Jbeta segments was used in the multiplex PCR. TCRdb stores this immuneACCESS table with in-frame sequences only. Part of the clones is absent; in the studies checked, under half of the shortfall reflects unresolved V genes, and no reason is known for the rest. The sample contains approximately 150,000 clones, 55% to 70% of them found a single time. About 2.5% of the sample lies in the top ten. The specimen was PBMCs. These receptor sequences come from a woman in her forties in good health and CMV-seropositive.

The genes are TRBV6-6 and TRBJ1-3; D gene unclear. The V end lost 4 bases, the J end lost 0 bases, and 7 bases lay between the germline ends. This CDR3 spans 14 amino acids. Germline V gene data show CDR1 as MNHNY and CDR2 as SVGAGI (reference sequence). The CDR3 protein is CASSSTGSGNTIYF. The CDR3, as DNA: TGTGCCAGCAGTTCCACCGGCTCTGGAAACACCATATATTTT.

This clone showed up just a few times. The CDR3 sequence: CASSPGLAGSYNEQFF. The CDR3 DNA is TGTGCCAGCAGCCCCGGACTAGCGGGATCCTACAATGAGCAGTTCTTC. The J gene is TRBJ2-1, the V gene TRBV9; 12 bases align to TRBD2. The CDR3 runs 16 residues. Trimming at V came to 4 bases and at J to 1 base, leaving 3 bases not matched to a gene. CDR1 and CDR2 from the germline V gene are SGDLS and YYNGEE.

The chain uses TRBV6-6 and TRBJ1-5; possible D gene TRBD1, 5 bases. V lost 7 bases and J lost 7, with 14 bases in between. The germline CDR1 and CDR2 sequences are MNHNY and SVGAGI (reference sequence). The CDR3 has 13 residues. The CDR3 sequence is CASTSQGGQPQHF. In DNA, the CDR3 is TGTGCCAGCACAAGCCAGGGAGGGCAGCCCCAGCATTTT.

The chain joins TRBV2 to TRBJ2-5; maybe TRBD1 (5 bases). The V and J ends lost 9 bases and 2 bases respectively, with 13 bases between them. The CDR3 consists of 13 residues. Germline loops: CDR1 SNHLY, CDR2 FYNNEI. CDR3 sequence reads: CASHWGRQETQYF. The DNA for the CDR3 is TGTGCCAGTCACTGGGGCAGACAAGAGACCCAGTACTTC. Combining the CDR3 with reference TRBV2 and TRBJ2-5 gives the whole variable domain EPEVTQTPSHQVTQMGQEVILRCVPISNHLYFYWYRQILGQKVEFLVSFYNNEISEKSEIFDDQFSVERPDGSNFTLKIRSTKLEDSAMYFCASHWGRQETQYFGPGTRLLVL.

The chain uses TRBV6-1 and TRBJ2-7, with 8 bases lining up with TRBD2. The length of the CDR3 is 13 residues. Germline V gene lookup returns CDR1 MNHNS and CDR2 SASEGT. J was trimmed by 3 bases and V by 8 bases; bases with no gene match: 6. The CDR3 region is CASDREGSYEQYF. The CDR3 nucleotides are TGTGCCAGCGACCGGGAGGGGAGCTACGAGCAGTACTTC.

The rearrangement links TRBV7-3 to TRBJ2-6; the D is unclear. CDR1 SGHTA and CDR2 FQGTGA come from the germline V gene. V was pared by 2 bases and J by 0 bases, with 5 bases between. This CDR3 region has 15 residues. Written as DNA, the CDR3 is TGTGCCAGCAGCTTAGGTAGCTCTGGGGCCAACGTCCTGACTTTC. This translates into CASSLGSSGANVLTF.

The chain recombines TRBV6-5 with TRBJ1-6; unclear D gene. CDR3 size: 12 residues. Between the trimmed V and J ends, which lost 6 bases and 10 bases, there was a span of 10 bases. Germline V CDR1 and CDR2: MNHEY, SVGAGI. The CDR3 protein is CASSRSDSPLHF. The CDR3 DNA reads as TGTGCCAGCAGCCGGAGCGACTCACCCCTCCACTTT.

This chain joins TRBV29-1 and TRBJ1-1, with D possibly TRBD1 on 5 matching bases. This CDR3 is built from 13 residues. Trimming pared 0 bases from V and 4 bases from J, leaving 9 bases between. From germline, CDR1 is SQVTM and CDR2 ANQGSEA. Here the CDR3 reads CSVEDIQVTEAFF. CDR3 DNA: TGCAGCGTTGAAGACATACAGGTCACTGAAGCTTTCTTT.

The table lists this clone with a few counts. The rearrangement uses TRBV29-1 and TRBJ2-7; 9 bases align to TRBD1. After removal of 6 bases from V and 0 bases from J, the junction contained 6 bases not matched to a gene. Germline-derived CDR1 and CDR2 are SQVTM and ANQGSEA. This CDR3 has 14 residues. The CDR3 region has the DNA TGCAGCGTCACCACAGGGGGCGGCTCCTACGAGCAGTACTTC. Encoded protein: CSVTTGGGSYEQYF.

The J gene is TRBJ2-4, the V gene TRBV7-9; 10 bases agree with TRBD2. CDR1 and CDR2 (germline): SEHNR, FQNEAQ (reference sequence). The trim removed 5 bases at V and 6 bases at J, leaving 13 bases unmatched. The CDR3 extends over 17 amino acids. The CDR3 reads CASSQVTSGSLGNIQYF. The CDR3, as DNA: TGTGCCAGCAGCCAGGTGACTAGCGGGTCTCTGGGAAACATTCAGTACTTC.

This clone was found once. The genes are TRBV13 and TRBJ1-2; TRBD1 agrees at 12 bases. The CDR3 spans 14 residues. With 6 bases clipped from V and 7 bases from J, the junction kept 6 bases outside the gene matches. CDR1 and CDR2 from the germline V gene are PRHDT and FYEKMQ (reference sequence). The CDR3 DNA reads TGTGCCAGCAGACAGGGACAGGGGGCTGTTGGCTACACCTTC. It translates to CASRQGQGAVGYTF.

This clone was detected only once. V and J are TRBV4-3 and TRBJ1-1; possibly TRBD1 for D (6 bases). The CDR3 sequence is 14 residues long. CDR1 and CDR2 from the germline V gene are LGHNA and YSLEER. V lost 5 bases and J lost 2, with 12 bases in between. CDR3 region: CASSTGQSNTEAFF. The CDR3 DNA reads as TGCGCCAGCAGCACTGGACAGTCCAACACTGAAGCTTTCTTT.

V is TRBV7-8 and J is TRBJ2-1; 10 bases are shared with TRBD2. V trimming: 5 bases; J trimming: 3 bases; junction bases outside the gene matches: 10. CDR3 size: 17 residues. The germline V gene encodes CDR1 SGHVS and CDR2 FQNEAQ. CDR3 in DNA: TGTGCCAGCAGCCCTGTGCAACTAGCGGGGCTCTACAATGAGCAGTTCTTC. It translates to CASSPVQLAGLYNEQFF. Filled out from reference TRBV7-8 and TRBJ2-1, the complete variable domain reads GAGVSQSPRYKVAKRGQDVALRCDPISGHVSLFWYQQALGQGPEFLTYFQNEAQLDKSGLPSDRFFAERPEGSVSTLKIQRTQQEDSAVYLCASSPVQLAGLYNEQFFGPGTRLTVL.

The chain is built from TRBV7-6 and TRBJ2-4, with D hard to call. This CDR3 comprises 12 residues. V dropped 9 bases and J dropped 0 bases, with 6 bases sitting between them. Germline values: CDR1 SGHVS, CDR2 FNYEAQ. CDR3 sequence reads: CARAEAKNIQYF. CDR3 in DNA: TGTGCCAGGGCCGAAGCCAAAAACATTCAGTACTTC.

This clone has more than one count but fewer than ten. The chain links TRBV4-3 to TRBJ2-2; weak D call: TRBD2 (7 bases). The CDR3 has 17 residues. The ends were cut back, 1 base at V and 0 bases at J, with 12 bases in the middle. Germline V gene data show CDR1 as LGHNA and CDR2 as YSLEER. CDR3 in DNA: TGCGCCAGCAGCCAAGGAGGGGGGGCCGCGAACACCGGGGAGCTGTTTTTT. Its translation: CASSQGGGAANTGELFF.

The chain is built from TRBV28 and TRBJ1-1; a weak D match, TRBD1 (6 bases). The CDR3 spans 13 residues. V was pared by 5 bases and J by 4 bases, with 11 bases between. Germline V lookup: CDR1 MDHEN, CDR2 SYDVKM. The chain's CDR3 is CASSGGSLTEAFF. The CDR3 coding sequence is TGTGCCAGCAGTGGGGGCAGCCTCACTGAAGCTTTCTTT. The full variable domain, rest sourced from reference TRBV28 and TRBJ1-1, is DVKVTQSSRYLVKRTGEKVFLECVQDMDHENMFWYRQDPGLGLRLIYFSYDVKMKEKGDIPEGYSVSREKKERFSLILESASTNQTSMYLCASSGGSLTEAFFGQGTRLTVV.

This chain uses TRBV7-2 with TRBJ2-1; maybe TRBD1 (6 bases). Trimming took 5 bases from V and 0 from J, leaving 14 bases between them. The V gene's germline CDR1 is SGHTA and CDR2 FQGNSA. This CDR3 region has 16 residues. The CDR3 DNA reads TGTGCCAGCAGCAAACAGGGTAGGAGCTCCTACAATGAGCAGTTCTTC. Its translation: CASSKQGRSSYNEQFF. The full variable domain, in which reference TRBV7-2 and TRBJ2-1 provide the parts outside the CDR3, is GAGVSQSPSNKVTEKGKDVELRCDPISGHTALYWYRQSLGQGLEFLIYFQGNSAPDKSGLPSDRFSAERTGGSVSTLTIQRTQQEDSAVYLCASSKQGRSSYNEQFFGPGTRLTVL.

The V and J genes are TRBV9 and TRBJ2-3; tentative D call: TRBD2 (5 bases). V lost 0 bases and J 4 bases, leaving 15 bases between the germline ends. CDR1 and CDR2 from the germline V gene are SGDLS and YYNGEE. The CDR3 consists of 16 residues. CDR3 loop: CASSVGGRGLSDTQYF. The CDR3 DNA sequence: TGTGCCAGCAGCGTAGGTGGGAGAGGGTTATCAGATACGCAGTATTTT.

This chain joins TRBV28 and TRBJ2-7; tentatively, D is TRBD1 (6 bases). The CDR3 contains 14 residues. CDR1 and CDR2 (germline): MDHEN, SYDVKM. V shed 1 base and J shed 3 bases, with 10 bases lying between them. The CDR3 nucleotides read TGTGCCAGCAGTTTATCAGGGGTCGTCTACGAGCAGTACTTC. It codes for CASSLSGVVYEQYF.

The CDR3 DNA reads TGCAGCGTTGGTCTCAGGGGCCATCTTAAAGAGACCCAGTACTTC. Translating gives CSVGLRGHLKETQYF. The chain uses TRBV29-1 and TRBJ2-5, with D perhaps matching TRBD1 (6 bases). V shed 4 bases and J shed 3 bases, with 18 bases lying between them. CDR3 length: 15 amino acids. Germline loops: CDR1 SQVTM, CDR2 ANQGSEA.

The chain links TRBV5-1 to TRBJ1-3, with 7 positions matching TRBD1. The CDR3 length is 16 residues. The ends lost 4 bases at V and 0 bases at J; junction bases unmatched: 7. Germline V gene sequence: CDR1 SGHRS, CDR2 YFSETQ. CDR3 in DNA: TGCGCCAGCAGCCGGGACAGTTTTAACTCTGGAAACACCATATATTTT. Encoded protein: CASSRDSFNSGNTIYF.

The V call is TRBV10-3, the J call TRBJ2-7, with TRBD1 as a possible D gene (5 bases). Per germline, CDR1 ENHRY and CDR2 SYGVKD. The CDR3 sequence is 15 residues long. The V end lost 0 bases, the J end lost 1 base, and 10 bases lay between the germline ends. The CDR3 loop reads CAISESDRGSYEQYF. CDR3 DNA sequence: TGTGCCATCAGTGAGTCGGATAGGGGATCCTACGAGCAGTACTTC.

The V call is TRBV7-9, the J call TRBJ2-2, with a tentative D call TRBD1 (5 bases). The CDR3 is 15 residues long. V shed 4 bases and J shed 0 bases, with 9 bases lying between them. Germline V lookup: CDR1 SEHNR, CDR2 FQNEAQ (reference sequence). The CDR3 here is CASSSRTTNTGELFF. DNA for the CDR3: TGTGCCAGCAGCTCCAGGACAACGAACACCGGGGAGCTGTTTTTT. The variable domain in full, with the rest retrieved from reference TRBV7-9 and TRBJ2-2, is DTGVSQNPRHKITKRGQNVTFRCDPISEHNRLYWYRQTLGQGPEFLTYFQNEAQLEKSRLLSDRFSAERPKGSFSTLEIQRTEQGDSAMYLCASSSRTTNTGELFFGEGSRLTVL.